A single sample gave rise to the 20 T cell receptor beta chains below, sequenced in a study of blood T cell repertoires in COVID-19. The assay was immunoSEQ multiplex PCR, and TCRdb's table has in-frame clones only and misses some. The profile shows over 150,000 clones, just under 90% of them singletons. The sample was peripheral blood. These TCRs come from a young woman who had recovered from COVID-19.

This clone was detected only a few times. The chain combines TRBV6-5 with TRBJ2-3; 9 nucleotides align to TRBD2. Trimming removed 2 bases from V and 2 bases from J; junction bases left unmatched: 5. This CDR3 spans 16 amino acids. CDR1 and CDR2 from the germline V gene are MNHEY and SVGAGI. CDR3 nucleotides: TGTGCCAGCAGTTACAGCGGGAGGACCGCCACAGATACGCAGTATTTT. This translates into CASSYSGRTATDTQYF.

The rearrangement joins TRBV27 to TRBJ2-7; the match to TRBD1 covers 7 bases. The CDR3 runs to 15 residues. The trim removed 8 bases at V and 7 bases at J, leaving 17 bases unmatched. In germline, CDR1 is MNHEY, CDR2 SMNVEV (reference sequence). CDR3 sequence: CASSQPGQRTREQYV. CDR3 in DNA: TGTGCCAGCTCCCAACCGGGACAGCGTACGAGAGAGCAGTACGTC.

This chain's CDR3 is CASSLGGQLYGYTF. The CDR3 nucleotides are TGTGCCAGCAGCTTAGGTGGGCAGCTCTATGGCTACACCTTC. J is TRBJ1-2 and V is TRBV13; D is unclear. Germline-derived CDR1 and CDR2 are PRHDT and FYEKMQ (reference sequence). V lost 0 bases and J 4 bases, leaving 9 bases between the germline ends. This CDR3 has 14 residues.

This rearrangement joins TRBV7-3 to TRBJ2-5, with 8 bases matching TRBD1. Germline values: CDR1 SGHTA, CDR2 FQGTGA. The length of the CDR3 is 15 residues. V shed 5 bases and J 5 bases; nucleotides not matched to a gene: 10. The CDR3 nucleotides are TGTGCCAGCAGCCCGACAGGGGCCTACATTGAGACCCAGTACTTC. Translating gives CASSPTGAYIETQYF.

The V gene is TRBV25-1, the J gene TRBJ2-4, with 7 bases that match TRBD1. Germline CDR1 is MGHDK and CDR2 is SYGVNS. V was clipped by 2 bases and J by 2 bases; unmatched bases: 12. The CDR3 has 18 residues. The CDR3 nucleotides read TGTGCCAGCAGTGAACAGCTCGACAGGGCGAGGACCAAAAACATTCAGTACTTC. Translated, it gives CASSEQLDRARTKNIQYF.

In DNA form, the CDR3 reads TGTGCCATCAGAAACACAGGGCGGACTGAAGCTTTCTTT. Translated: CAIRNTGRTEAFF. The J gene is TRBJ1-1, the V gene TRBV10-3, with a tentative D call TRBD1 (6 bases). Germline V gene lookup returns CDR1 ENHRY and CDR2 SYGVKD. Trimming pared 6 bases from V and 5 bases from J, leaving 13 bases between. This CDR3 has 13 amino acids.

The chain links TRBV2 to TRBJ1-2, with 11 bases aligning to TRBD1. This CDR3 is built from 14 residues. CDR1 SNHLY and CDR2 FYNNEI come from the germline V gene. J gave up 4 bases and V 7 bases, and 5 bases lay outside the gene matches. The CDR3 loop reads CASNPGQGVYGYTF. The CDR3 DNA reads TGTGCCAGCAATCCGGGACAGGGGGTCTATGGCTACACCTTC.

This chain uses TRBV5-4 with TRBJ2-1, with 8 positions matching TRBD2. This CDR3 is built from 17 residues. CDR1 SGHNT and CDR2 YYREEE come from the germline V gene (reference sequence). Trimming at V came to 0 bases and at J to 4 bases, leaving 9 bases not matched to a gene. CDR3 DNA sequence: TGTGCCAGCAGCTTGGTGGTGAGTCTAGCGGGTTACAATGAGCAGTTCTTC. It yields the protein CASSLVVSLAGYNEQFF.

V gene TRBV5-8 combines with J gene TRBJ1-2; D may be TRBD1 (5 bases). V was pared by 1 base and J by 4 bases, with 14 bases between. In germline, CDR1 is SGHTS, CDR2 YDEGEE. This CDR3 is 15 amino acids long. The CDR3 DNA reads TGTGCCAGCAGCTTGATGGGGCAGGGAGGCTATGGCTACACCTTC. This translates into CASSLMGQGGYGYTF. The full variable domain, rest sourced from reference TRBV5-8 and TRBJ1-2, is EAGVTQSPTHLIKTRGQQATLRCSPISGHTSVYWYQQALGLGLQFLLWYDEGEERNRGNFPPRFSGRQFPNYSSELNVNALELEDSALYLCASSLMGQGGYGYTFGSGTRLTVV.

As regards this clone: Other nucleotide sequences from this sample produce the same CDR3. The V call is TRBV9, the J call TRBJ2-5, with 11 nucleotides matching TRBD1. The CDR3 is made up of 15 amino acids. Per the germline V gene, CDR1 is SGDLS and CDR2 is YYNGEE. V lost 0 bases, J lost 5 bases, and 3 bases stayed unmatched. The CDR3 is CASSVGDRGVETQYF. CDR3 nucleotides: TGTGCCAGCAGCGTAGGGGACAGGGGGGTGGAGACCCAGTACTTC.

This clone showed up just once. The chain links TRBV6-5 to TRBJ2-5, with TRBD2 as a possible D gene (6 bases). Germline-derived CDR1 and CDR2 are MNHEY and SVGAGI. The CDR3 length is 14 residues. Trimming stripped 3 bases from V and 3 bases from J, with 11 bases between. CDR3 protein: CASSYTGTEETQYF. In DNA form, the CDR3 reads TGTGCCAGCAGTTATACCGGGACTGAAGAGACCCAGTACTTC.

This clone was seen a single time. Other nucleotide sequences in the sample specify the same CDR3. The chain uses TRBV9 and TRBJ1-2; D remains unclear. The V gene's germline CDR1 is SGDLS and CDR2 YYNGEE. The V end lost 0 bases, the J end lost 2 bases, and 8 bases lay between the germline ends. This CDR3 spans 14 amino acids. The CDR3 nucleotides are TGTGCCAGCAGCGTAGGGGCAGGAAACTATGGCTACACCTTC. Translated: CASSVGAGNYGYTF.

The genes are TRBV6-2 or TRBV6-3 and TRBJ2-2, with a possible D match to TRBD2 (5 bases). Germline V lookup: CDR1 MNHEY, CDR2 SVGEGT. Deletions cut 2 bases from V and 7 bases from J, with 20 bases between. The CDR3 spans 17 residues. The CDR3 sequence: CASSYGVTRTVGGELFF. In DNA form, the CDR3 reads TGTGCCAGCAGTTACGGGGTGACAAGGACTGTCGGCGGGGAGCTGTTTTTT.

This chain connects TRBV7-9 to TRBJ2-5; 10 nucleotides align to TRBD1. The length of the CDR3 is 14 residues. CDR1 and CDR2 from the germline V gene are SEHNR and FQNEAQ (reference sequence). J lost 5 bases, V lost 6 bases, and 6 bases had no gene match. The CDR3 coding sequence is TGTGCCAGCAGGTTGTTGGGACAGGGGGAGACCCAGTACTTC. Protein sequence: CASRLLGQGETQYF.

This clone was seen a few times. V usage is TRBV27 and J usage is TRBJ1-2; possibly TRBD1 for D (5 bases). Trimming stripped 2 bases from V and 4 bases from J, with 8 bases between. The CDR3 extends over 13 amino acids. Germline CDR1 MNHEY, CDR2 SMNVEV (reference sequence). CDR3 coding DNA: TGTGCCAGCAGTTTAGGGGCCCCCTATGGCTACACCTTC. This sequence encodes CASSLGAPYGYTF.

The V gene is TRBV5-5, the J gene TRBJ2-7; 7 bases are shared with TRBD2. CDR3 length: 15 amino acids. V was pared by 5 bases and J by 3 bases, with 11 bases of the junction left unmatched. Looked up from germline, CDR1 is SGHKS and CDR2 is YYEKEE (reference sequence). The CDR3 sequence is CASRTPGLADYEQYV. In nucleotides, the CDR3 is TGTGCCAGCAGAACCCCGGGGCTAGCGGACTACGAGCAGTACGTC.

V is TRBV7-9 and J is TRBJ2-4; TRBD1 agrees at 7 bases. Losses at the gene ends were 5 bases for V and 8 bases for J; bases not matched to a gene: 12. Germline CDR1 SEHNR, CDR2 FQNEAQ (reference sequence). The CDR3 sequence is 15 residues long. CDR3 nucleotides: TGTGCCAGCAGCCCGCCCAGGGGACAGATTGACATTCAGTACTTC. Protein: CASSPPRGQIDIQYF.

The CDR3 here is CAWSQGETSGRNYEQFF. CDR3 nucleotides: TGTGCCTGGAGTCAAGGTGAAACTAGCGGGAGGAACTATGAGCAGTTCTTC. The chain carries TRBV30 and TRBJ2-1; TRBD2 aligns across 12 bases. This CDR3 has 17 residues. V shed 2 bases and J 8 bases; nucleotides not matched to a gene: 13. Germline V lookup: CDR1 GTSNPN, CDR2 SVGIG (reference sequence).

The chain uses TRBV7-9 and TRBJ1-5; D gene unclear. The CDR3 sequence is 15 residues long. Germline CDR1 SEHNR, CDR2 FQNEAQ (reference sequence). The V gene lost 3 bases and the J gene lost 2 bases, with 11 bases spanning the gap. The CDR3, as DNA: TGTGCCAGCAGCTTGGGCGGGTTGGGCAATCAGCCCCAGCATTTT. Residues: CASSLGGLGNQPQHF.

V is TRBV24-1 and J is TRBJ2-2; TRBD1 aligns across 9 bases. V lost 3 bases and J lost 8; bases outside the gene matches: 9. In germline, CDR1 is KGHDR, CDR2 SFDVKD. The CDR3 length is 16 residues. In nucleotides, the CDR3 is TGTGCCACCAGTGATGCAAGGACAGGGGCTAGAGGGGAGCTGTTTTTT. This gives the protein CATSDARTGARGELFF.